The present T cell receptor (beta chain) was sequenced within a study of PD-1 and CTLA-4 blockade in melanoma. Germline values: CDR1 MDHEN, CDR2 SYDVKM. The CDR3 length is 11 residues. Trimming took 10 bases from V and 4 from J, leaving 7 bases between them. Assay used: immunoSEQ multiplex PCR; TCRdb lists only in-frame clones, some missing. The sample holds some 33,000 clones; 88% are singletons and the top ten take around 6.7%. The sequence came from a human donor with melanoma. The chain recombines TRBV28 with TRBJ2-2; maybe TRBD2 (5 bases). The material sequenced was CD8+ T cells from peripheral blood, taken from a patient given anti-PD-1 treatment. The CDR3 DNA reads TGTGCCATGGCGGGCACCGGGGAGCTGTTTTTT. It specifies CAMAGTGELFF.